This T cell receptor (beta chain) was sequenced during a study of beta chain features in type 1 diabetes. General study points: Within each of all four CD4+ subsets, Type 1 diabetes patients had TCRB CDR3s that were moderately but significantly shorter.

This clone was recorded a few times. Its target is unknown. Isolated RNA was reverse transcribed in full, so expressed TCRB transcripts were sequenced. This table comes from immunoSEQ multiplex PCR, and its TCRdb copy is limited to in-frame clones, with some not included. The table has around 260,000 clones, roughly 24% seen once; the top ten hold roughly 0.011%. Input material: naive CD4+ T cells from blood. The TCR sequence derives from a woman aged 25-40 years with type 1 diabetes.

CDR3 DNA: TGTGCCAGCAGCCCACAGGTGGAACAGCCCCAGCATTTT. This gives the protein CASSPQVEQPQHF. The rearrangement uses TRBV11-2 and TRBJ1-5; tentative D call: TRBD1 (5 bases). The CDR3 covers 13 residues. Trimming shortened V by 5 bases and J by 7 bases, and 12 bases separated the two germline ends. Germline loops: CDR1 SGHAT, CDR2 FQNNGV.